A single sample is the source of the 9 T cell receptor beta chains below, sequenced in a study of cytomegalovirus exposure and HLA in healthy donors. This table comes from immunoSEQ multiplex PCR, and its TCRdb copy is limited to in-frame clones, with some not included. The repertoire holds about 130,000 clones, with approximately 89% as singletons. The sample was PBMCs. The receptor set was obtained from a young woman in good health and CMV-seronegative.

This chain uses TRBV19 with TRBJ2-5, with D tentatively TRBD1 (6 bases). Germline-derived CDR1 and CDR2 are LNHDA and SQIVND (reference sequence). This CDR3 has 15 residues. Between the trimmed V and J ends, which lost 3 bases and 3 bases, there was a span of 14 bases. The CDR3 nucleotides read TGTGCCAGTAGTATCAGCGGACAGTCCGAAGAGACCCAGTACTTC. This encodes CASSISGQSEETQYF.

The V and J genes are TRBV18 and TRBJ2-3, with 8 bases fitting TRBD2. This CDR3 is built from 15 residues. J lost 4 bases, V lost 3 bases, and 6 bases had no gene match. CDR1 is KGHSH and CDR2 is LQKENI in the germline V gene. The CDR3 DNA sequence: TGTGCCAGCTCACCGGGACTAGAGTTCTCAGATACGCAGTATTTT. This encodes CASSPGLEFSDTQYF.

The chain combines TRBV6-5 with TRBJ1-2; possibly TRBD1 for D (6 bases). Germline V lookup: CDR1 MNHEY, CDR2 SVGAGI. The length of the CDR3 is 11 residues. Trimming cost V 6 bases and J 8 bases, with 10 bases left between them. DNA for the CDR3: TGTGCCAGCAGACAGGGTCGGGGCTACACCTTC. This encodes CASRQGRGYTF.

This chain uses TRBV5-1 with TRBJ1-6; no definite D call. This CDR3 is built from 14 residues. The V end lost 4 bases, the J end lost 5 bases, and 10 bases lay between the germline ends. CDR1 and CDR2 from the germline V gene are SGHRS and YFSETQ. The DNA of the CDR3 is TGCGCCAGCAGCGAACAGTCTAATAATTCACCCCTCCACTTT. Residues: CASSEQSNNSPLHF.

The chain employs TRBV7-6 and TRBJ2-7; 8 positions agree with TRBD1. The junction had 12 bases not matched to a gene; V was cut back by 3 bases and J by 8 bases. The CDR3 is made up of 15 amino acids. The V gene's germline CDR1 is SGHVS and CDR2 FNYEAQ. CDR3 nucleotide sequence: TGTGCCAGCAGCTTTGCCGGGACAGGCGACCTAAAGCAGTACTTC. This translates into CASSFAGTGDLKQYF.

V is TRBV2 and J is TRBJ1-1, with D uncertain. This CDR3 is 13 amino acids long. Trimming cost V 4 bases and J 5 bases, with 11 bases left between them. The V gene's germline CDR1 is SNHLY and CDR2 FYNNEI. The CDR3 reads CASSAVGETEAFF. The CDR3 nucleotides are TGTGCCAGCAGTGCCGTCGGAGAAACTGAAGCTTTCTTT.

The chain joins TRBV5-1 to TRBJ2-3, with D maybe TRBD2 (7 bases). The CDR3 has 15 amino acids. Germline V gives CDR1 SGHRS, CDR2 YFSETQ. Deletions cut 6 bases from V and 0 bases from J, with 14 bases between. The CDR3 DNA reads TGCGCCAGCACGCGGGGGCAGACTAGCACAGATACGCAGTATTTT. Translated, it gives CASTRGQTSTDTQYF.

This clone was seen only once. The V call is TRBV5-6, the J call TRBJ1-1; the match to TRBD1 covers 9 bases. Unmatched junction bases numbered 5, after V lost 4 bases and J lost 4 bases. CDR3 length equals 14 residues. Germline V gene sequence: CDR1 SGHDT, CDR2 YYEEEE. The CDR3 reads CASSKGQGSTEAFF. For the CDR3, the DNA is TGTGCCAGCAGCAAGGGACAGGGTAGCACTGAAGCTTTCTTT.

The genes are TRBV6-6 and TRBJ2-7; D possibly corresponds to TRBD2 (6 bases). The V gene's germline CDR1 is MNHNY and CDR2 SVGAGI (reference sequence). Trimming pared 1 base from V and 1 base from J, leaving 8 bases between. This CDR3 contains 14 residues. CDR3 region: CASSYLAESYEQYF. The CDR3 DNA reads as TGTGCCAGCAGTTACTTAGCGGAGTCCTACGAGCAGTACTTC.